These T cell receptor beta chains were read from a single sample in a study of TIL therapy for anti-PD-1-resistant metastatic lung cancer. Here immunoSEQ multiplex PCR was the method, and the copy in TCRdb shows in-frame clones only, minus some. The sample gives under 100,000 clones, 65% of which show up once; 9.5% to 13% is in the top ten. Specimen: tumor tissue, collected at baseline. All receptors derive from a person aged 25 to 79 with non-small cell lung cancer. Each CDR3 is given with its conserved first and last residue. Fields, in order: J gene, V gene, CDR3 protein.

>TRBJ1-1|TRBV3-1/TRBV3-2
CASSQAAMNTEAFF
>TRBJ2-5|TRBV9
CASSPEGYQETQYF
>TRBJ1-5|TRBV13
CASSQGQENQPQHF
>TRBJ1-2|TRBV7-2
CASSYDRVGVYGYTF
>TRBJ2-7|TRBV6-5
CASSYAGQENYEQYF
>TRBJ2-7|TRBV9
CASSPRDQSYEQYF
>TRBJ1-2|TRBV19
CASSIGQGAASGYTF
>TRBJ1-6|TRBV15
CATSRDPVNSPLHF
>TRBJ1-1|TRBV7-7
CASSLDSNTEAFF
>TRBJ2-1|TRBV7-6
CASSLGQIPTSEQFF
>TRBJ2-5|TRBV2
CASTNQGVETQYF
>TRBJ1-2|TRBV15
CATSRDYTTYYGYTF
>TRBJ1-5|TRBV2
CASSPHMNGNQPQHF
>TRBJ2-5|TRBV4-2
CASTSGTPQGTQYF
>TRBJ1-3|TRBV27
CASSVSLELGNTIYF
>TRBJ2-1|TRBV30
CAWSRPTLDNEQFF
>TRBJ2-3|TRBV3-1/TRBV3-2
CASSPLSPPDTQYF
>TRBJ1-1|TRBV28
CASSLVARKMVTEAFF
>TRBJ2-1|TRBV24-1
CATRSGGDIIVDEQFF